This T cell receptor (beta chain) was obtained from a study of OX40 agonist ivuxolimab in advanced cancers. For the study at large: Ivuxolimab, an agonist antibody against OX40 (CD134), was given to patients. Checkpoint inhibitors had been given previously to approximately 40% of patients.

The CDR3 contains 14 residues. V dropped 3 bases and J dropped 4 bases, with 11 bases sitting between them. Germline V CDR1 and CDR2: LNHDA, SQIVND (reference sequence). As for this clone: What it binds is unknown.

Measured with immunoSEQ multiplex PCR; TCRdb has only the in-frame clones, and not every one. In the table there are around 57,000 clones, less than 85% of which are singletons. The study's findings and limits: There were also nonresponders showing low normalized T-cell clonal expansion. Not determined was the antigen specificity of the expanded peripheral T cells.

J is TRBJ2-3 and V is TRBV19, with TRBD2 as a possible D gene (5 bases). The receptor comes from an adult with an advanced solid tumor such as melanoma, head and neck, liver or kidney cancer. The specimen was CD4+ or CD8+ T cells sorted from blood, collected in a trial of the OX40 agonist ivuxolimab. The CDR3 reads CASSISLAADTQYF. CDR3 DNA: TGTGCCAGTAGTATCAGTCTAGCAGCAGATACGCAGTATTTT.